This is a list of T cell receptor beta chains from one sample in a study of identical twins. TCRdb passed the 5' RACE reads through MiXCR, listing each CDR3 protein once. This table holds roughly 770,000 distinct CDR3 sequences, 15% to 20% found once. These data were likewise used in another study, on T cells expressing NK-cell markers.

The sample consisted of PBMCs. These receptors were collected from a woman younger than 35 in good health. Both conserved end residues are part of each CDR3. The D gene is left open where the match is weak. Clone size is shown for a subset of rows, as once, few, many or a class of expanded clone.

d_gene	v_gene	abundance	j_gene	CDR3nt	CDR3aa
TRBD2	TRBV9	few	TRBJ2-5	TGTGCCAGCAGCGCGATGGGGGGGAATGGGGAGACCCAGTACTTC	CASSAMGGNGETQYF
-	TRBV5-5	-	TRBJ2-2	TGTGCCAGCAGCCAACAGGGAATTATGACCGGGGAGCTGTTTTTT	CASSQQGIMTGELFF
-	TRBV4-3	-	TRBJ2-7	TGCGCCAGCAGCCCTGACAGGATCCACGAGCAGTACTTC	CASSPDRIHEQYF
TRBD2	TRBV29-1	few	TRBJ2-1	TGCAGCGTTGTAGGACTAGCGGCGAGCTCCTACAATGAGCAGTTCTTC	CSVVGLAASSYNEQFF
-	TRBV12-3/TRBV12-4	few	TRBJ2-1	TGTGCCAGCACCGAAACTAGCACCTACAATGAGCAGTTCTTC	CASTETSTYNEQFF
TRBD2	TRBV29-1	-	TRBJ2-7	TGCAGCGTTGGGGTAGCGGGCGAGCAGTACTTC	CSVGVAGEQYF
TRBD1	TRBV12-3/TRBV12-4	-	TRBJ1-5	TGTGCCAGCAGCAACAGGGGATGGAGCAATCAGCCCCAGCATTTT	CASSNRGWSNQPQHF
TRBD2	TRBV5-1	-	TRBJ2-3	TGCGCCAGCAGCCACCATACTAGCGGGGGGACAAGCACAGATACGCAGTATTTT	CASSHHTSGGTSTDTQYF
-	TRBV12-3/TRBV12-4	-	TRBJ2-3	TGTGCCAGCGGTCAATCGGGCACAGATACGCAGTATTTT	CASGQSGTDTQYF
-	TRBV4-3	few	TRBJ2-7	TGCGCCAGCAGCCAAGGGAGGGTTTCGACCTACGAGCAGTACTTC	CASSQGRVSTYEQYF
-	TRBV5-1	few	TRBJ2-2	-	CASSFQMSGELFF
-	TRBV6-5	few	TRBJ1-2	TGTGCCACCCGGGGTTCAATGGGTGGCTACACCTTC	CATRGSMGGYTF
-	TRBV20-1	-	TRBJ2-7	TGCAGTGCCAATCGGGCTAGACCGGCAGAGCAGTACTTC	CSANRARPAEQYF
-	TRBV3-1	-	TRBJ2-7	-	CASSQDLRASGAGEQYF
-	TRBV12-3/TRBV12-4	many	TRBJ1-5	TGTGCCAGCAGTCCGACAGGCACCAATCAGCCCCAGCATTTT	CASSPTGTNQPQHF
-	TRBV12-3/TRBV12-4	many	TRBJ2-1	TGTGCCAGCAGTTTGGGGGCTTACAATGAGCAGTTCTTC	CASSLGAYNEQFF
TRBD2	TRBV20-1	-	TRBJ2-3	TGCAGTGCTGGTCCGACTAGCGGGGCCTTCACAGATACGCAGTATTTT	CSAGPTSGAFTDTQYF
TRBD1	TRBV5-1	few	TRBJ2-7	TGCGCCAGCAGCCCCCAAGGAAACCGGGCAGGGGGTCACGAGCAGTACTTC	CASSPQGNRAGGHEQYF
TRBD1	TRBV3-1	-	TRBJ1-2	TGTGCCAGCAGCCATCCGGGACAGGGGATGGGCTACACCTTC	CASSHPGQGMGYTF
TRBD2	TRBV4-3	few	TRBJ2-3	TGCGCCAGCAGCCAAGATCGGACGGGAGGTACGCAGTATTTT	CASSQDRTGGTQYF
-	TRBV12-3/TRBV12-4	-	TRBJ1-5	TGTGCCAGCGGTGTCAACAGCAATCAGCCCCAGCATTTT	CASGVNSNQPQHF
-	TRBV6-5	-	TRBJ2-7	TGTGCCAGCAGTTACCTGGCCCCCAACTACGAGCAGTACTTC	CASSYLAPNYEQYF
-	TRBV9	few	TRBJ1-6	TGTGCCAGCAGCGTAGCTTGGCAGCTGAATAATTCACCCCTCCACTTT	CASSVAWQLNNSPLHF
TRBD2	TRBV12-3/TRBV12-4	-	TRBJ2-4	TGTGCCAGCAGCTGGGGGACTAGCGGGAGGGGCAAAAACATTCAGTACTTC	CASSWGTSGRGKNIQYF
-	TRBV12-3/TRBV12-4	many	TRBJ2-2	TGTGCCAGCAGTAAGACAGTGAACACCGGGGAGCTGTTTTTT	CASSKTVNTGELFF
TRBD2	TRBV7-9	-	TRBJ2-3	TGTGCCAGCAGCTTCGATAGCGGGGGAACAGATACGCAGTATTTT	CASSFDSGGTDTQYF
-	TRBV6-1	-	TRBJ2-5	TGTGCCAGCGGGTATCGGGGGGCGGAAGCCCAGTACTTC	CASGYRGAEAQYF
-	TRBV18	-	TRBJ1-3	TGTGCCAGCTCACAAGGGACCTCTGGAAACACCATATATTTT	CASSQGTSGNTIYF
-	TRBV9	-	TRBJ2-3	TGTGCCAGCAGCGTAGCACCCGGGCCGGGAGATACGCAGTATTTT	CASSVAPGPGDTQYF
TRBD1	TRBV12-3/TRBV12-4	-	TRBJ2-7	TGTGCCAGCAGCCCCCGAGGGGGCGGGTACGAGCAGTACTTC	CASSPRGGGYEQYF
TRBD1	TRBV7-3	once	TRBJ2-5	TGTGCCAGCAGCTTCGGCGCGACAGGGGGGGAGACCCAGTACTTC	CASSFGATGGETQYF
-	TRBV11-2	once	TRBJ2-5	TGTGCCAGCAGCTCAATTTTGGACTCTAAAGAGACCCAGTACTTC	CASSSILDSKETQYF
-	TRBV6-5	-	TRBJ2-1	TGTGCCAGCGGGTTTGATGAGCAGTTCTTC	CASGFDEQFF
TRBD2	TRBV24-1	-	TRBJ2-3	TGTGCCACCAGTGATGCAACCGGGACTAGCGGCACAGATACGCAGTATTTT	CATSDATGTSGTDTQYF
-	TRBV10-3	-	TRBJ2-3	TGTGCCATCAGTGACTCAGGGGCCGGCGTGGATACGCAGTATTTT	CAISDSGAGVDTQYF
TRBD1	TRBV2	-	TRBJ2-3	TGTGCCAGCAACTCTGACAGGGGGCAGGATACGCAGTATTTT	CASNSDRGQDTQYF
TRBD2	TRBV2	few	TRBJ2-1	TGTGCCAGCAGTGGGGCTAGCGGGACCAATGAGCAGTTCTTC	CASSGASGTNEQFF
-	TRBV6-5	few	TRBJ2-5	TGTGCCAGCAGTTACATACGGGCCCTCCAAGAGACCCAGTACTTC	CASSYIRALQETQYF
-	TRBV7-8	few	TRBJ2-7	TGTGCCAGCAGCTTAGCGGGGATGAGCTCCTACGAGCAGTACTTC	CASSLAGMSSYEQYF
TRBD1	TRBV9	few	TRBJ1-3	TGTGCCAGCAGCGCAACCGGGACAGCCTCTGGAAACACCATATATTTT	CASSATGTASGNTIYF
TRBD1	TRBV6-1	-	TRBJ2-2	TGTGCCAGCAGACCGGGACAGGGTTTGCCCGGGGAGCTGTTTTTT	CASRPGQGLPGELFF
-	TRBV6-2/TRBV6-3	-	TRBJ1-2	TGTGCCAGCAGTTCCGGGCAGATCTCTGGCTACACCTTC	CASSSGQISGYTF
-	TRBV20-1	few	TRBJ1-2	TGCAGTGCTAGAGATCAGAGGGGGGGCTACACCTTC	CSARDQRGGYTF
TRBD1	TRBV20-1	few	TRBJ2-2	TGCAGTGCTAGAGGGGGACAGGGGCGCGCCGGGGAGCTGTTTTTT	CSARGGQGRAGELFF
TRBD2	TRBV3-1	-	TRBJ2-1	TGTGCCAGCAACAGCGCTAGCGGGGGTTGGGATGAGCAGTTCTTC	CASNSASGGWDEQFF
TRBD2	TRBV10-3	-	TRBJ2-1	TGTGCCTGTGCCCCAGCGGGGGGGCCCCCTGAGCAGTTCTTC	CACAPAGGPPEQFF
-	TRBV29-1	-	TRBJ1-5	TGCAGCGTTGCAGGGCGCAATCAGCCCCAGCATTTT	CSVAGRNQPQHF